This T cell receptor beta chain was recovered during a study of OX40 agonist ivuxolimab in advanced cancers. At the level of the study: Ivuxolimab, an antibody that agonizes OX40 (CD134), was administered to the patients. Three partial responders included one hepatocellular carcinoma patient and two cutaneous melanoma patients. Notes on the study in general: Fewer expanded clones were found on average in CD4+ than in CD8+ T cells. Partial responders receiving 0.1-3.0 mg/kg showed among the lowest clonal expansion.

CDR3 size: 11 residues. Germline lookup yields CDR1 SEHNR and CDR2 FQNEAQ (reference sequence). V lost 7 bases, J lost 4 bases, and 7 bases lay in between. The protocol was immunoSEQ multiplex PCR, while the TCRdb copy is restricted to in-frame clones and leaves out a portion. The table includes around 100,000 clones, approximately 89% detected once. On this clone itself: Its specificity is not known.

This sample comprised CD4+ or CD8+ T cells sorted from blood, obtained in a trial of the OX40 agonist ivuxolimab. The receptor comes from an adult with an advanced solid tumor such as melanoma, head and neck, liver or kidney cancer. The chain employs TRBV7-9 and TRBJ1-1; D is uncertain. For the CDR3, the DNA is TGTGCCAGCAACCGGGGCACTGAAGCTTTCTTT. This encodes CASNRGTEAFF.